One TCR beta chain is described in this entry. This table comes from immunoSEQ multiplex PCR, and its TCRdb copy is limited to in-frame clones, with some not included. The table has about 190,000 clones, roughly 80% seen once; the top ten hold roughly 3%. The CDR3 sequence is 15 residues long. J lost 1 base, V lost 4 bases, and 3 bases had no gene match. Per germline, CDR1 SGHNT and CDR2 YYREEE (reference sequence). The data stem from a study of blood T cell repertoires in COVID-19. Study in general: Samples taken during acute and convalescent COVID-19 were collected in the United States, Italy and Spain.

Sequencing was carried out using PBMCs or T cells enriched from blood (not recorded which). This clonotype was sampled from a woman aged 25 to 45 who had recovered from COVID-19. This chain joins TRBV5-4 and TRBJ2-2; 8 positions match TRBD1. The CDR3 DNA follows: TGTGCCAGCAGCCTCAGGGGGCTGAACACCGGGGAGCTGTTTTTT. Translation: CASSLRGLNTGELFF. Looking up the rest from reference TRBV5-4 and TRBJ2-2 gives the full variable domain: ETGVTQSPTHLIKTRGQQVTLRCSSQSGHNTVSWYQQALGQGPQFIFQYYREEENGRGNFPPRFSGLQFPNYSSELNVNALELDDSALYLCASSLRGLNTGELFFGEGSRLTVL.